The rows below give T cell receptor beta chains drawn from one sample of a study of Ad26.COV2.S vaccination and SARS-CoV-2 variants. The method was immunoSEQ multiplex PCR; TCRdb's version includes in-frame clones alone and lacks a portion of them. The top ten hold roughly 12% of the sample, which has some 520,000 clones, around 88% seen once. Sequencing was performed on peripheral blood, taken in a trial of Ad26.COV2.S vaccine versus placebo. The receptors were sampled from a person aged 18-65 years who received the Ad26.COV2.S COVID-19 vaccine or a placebo. The CDR3 runs from the conserved cysteine through the conserved F or W. D genes are given only for firm matches. A row's size may be missing; if present it is once, few, many or a size class.

clone_size j_call v_call d_call cdr3_nt cdr3_aa
. TRBJ2-7 TRBV5-1 . TGCGCCAGCAGCGGCCCGGGGGCGGGCGAGCAGTACTTC CASSGPGAGEQYF
. TRBJ1-1 TRBV7-2 . TGTGCCAGCAGCTTAACTTCTGGGGTAGGTTTAATGAACACTGAAGCTTTCTTT CASSLTSGVGLMNTEAFF
. TRBJ1-5 TRBV2 . TGTGCCAGCACCGAAGGGGCAGGTCCCAGGGTGCCCCAGCATTTT CASTEGAGPRVPQHF
. TRBJ2-1 TRBV28 . TGTGCCAGCAGCCCCGCACTAGGCTCCTACAATGAGCAGTTCTTC CASSPALGSYNEQFF
. TRBJ1-4 TRBV7-3 . TGTGCCAGCAGCTTAATCGGCGGGAGTAATGAAAAACTGTTTTTT CASSLIGGSNEKLFF
. TRBJ1-5 TRBV30 . TGTGCCTGGAGTGAAAGGAGGGACCAGCCCCAGCATTTT CAWSERRDQPQHF
. TRBJ2-3 TRBV6-2/TRBV6-3 . TGTGCCAGCAGTCTGGGGGTAGATACGCAGTATTTT CASSLGVDTQYF
. TRBJ2-1 TRBV27 . TGTGCCAGCAGTTTACGGGTTAGCTCCTACAATGAGCAGTTCTTC CASSLRVSSYNEQFF
few TRBJ1-3 TRBV15 . TGTGCCACCAGCAGGACATATAACTCTGGAAACACCATATATTTT CATSRTYNSGNTIYF
once TRBJ2-7 TRBV12-3/TRBV12-4 . TGTGCCAGCACCGACTTTAGCTCCTACGAGCAGTACTTC CASTDFSSYEQYF
. TRBJ2-2 TRBV29-1 TRBD1 TGCAGCGTTGAATATCTGGGGACAGGGAAACCCGGGGAGCTGTTTTTT CSVEYLGTGKPGELFF
. TRBJ2-1 TRBV3-1/TRBV3-2 . TGTGCCAGCAGCCGAGGGACTCAATACAATGAGCAGTTCTTC CASSRGTQYNEQFF
. TRBJ1-4 TRBV10-3 . TGTGCCATCGCAAGGTGGTATGGCGAAAAACTGTTTTTT CAIARWYGEKLFF
. TRBJ1-1 TRBV28 . TGTGCCAGCAGTTTATGGCTCCCGAACACTGAAGCTTTCTTT CASSLWLPNTEAFF
. TRBJ2-7 TRBV30 . TGTGCCTGGAGCGCGACCATCTACGAGCAGTACTTC CAWSATIYEQYF
. TRBJ2-5 TRBV4-2 TRBD2 TGTGCCAGCAGCCTTACAGCGGGAGCGGAGACCCAGTACTTC CASSLTAGAETQYF
. TRBJ2-2 TRBV11-2 . TGTGCCACTGGACAGTCGAACACCGGGGAGCTGTTTTTT CATGQSNTGELFF